Listed below are T cell receptor beta chains from one sample, sequenced in a study of T cells expressing NK-cell markers. TCRdb reprocessed the 5' RACE reads and stores each CDR3 protein as one record, lacking DNA. Seen in this sample are about 380,000 distinct CDR3 sequences; the ten most common clones hold roughly 5.2%. The sample comprised blood T cells: a sorted CD56 or NKG2C T cell subset, CD4+ or CD8+ T cells, or bulk PBMC T cells (not recorded which). These receptor sequences come from a man aged 18 to 69 in good health. CDR3s include the opening cysteine and the closing phenylalanine or tryptophan.

j_call v_call cdr3_aa
TRBJ2-5 TRBV20-1 CSAPASGKETQYF
TRBJ1-4 TRBV7-9 CASSYPGRREKLFF
TRBJ1-6 TRBV7-2 CASSQAYYNSPLHF
TRBJ2-2 TRBV27 CASRQSGGPNTGELFF
TRBJ1-4 TRBV7-2 CASSQRGHRNEKLFF
TRBJ1-4 TRBV27 CASRNIGSNEKLFF
TRBJ2-7 TRBV11-2 CASSFTVRRVPHEQYF
TRBJ2-3 TRBV20-1 CSLGRGDTQYF
TRBJ2-2 TRBV7-6 CASSADQRGELFF
TRBJ2-5 TRBV7-9 CASSLGSAGGETQYF
TRBJ2-2 TRBV29-1 CSVHDRGWTGELFF
TRBJ2-4 TRBV3-1 CASSQRLPAGKKGILAKNIQYF
TRBJ1-2 TRBV6-1 CASSDADRPYGYTF
TRBJ2-2 TRBV6-2/TRBV6-3 CASSNRLGLGELFF
TRBJ2-2 TRBV28 CATAARDHTGELFF
TRBJ2-4 TRBV6-4 CASSPSSSPVNIQYF
TRBJ2-7 TRBV5-1 CASRPPGQGSFEQYF
TRBJ2-3 TRBV7-9 CASSKVSSTDTQYF
TRBJ1-1 TRBV12-3/TRBV12-4 CASSPTTGGVTEAFF
TRBJ2-2 TRBV14 CASSQDNRRWKTGELFF
TRBJ2-3 TRBV13 CASSRGLAGSDTQYF
TRBJ2-1 TRBV10-3 CAISESAGLSYNEQFF
TRBJ2-7 TRBV6-5 CASSLQGPGPYEQYF
TRBJ2-7 TRBV6-5 CASSLNRDHSYEQYF
TRBJ2-6 TRBV9 CASSAHESSSGANVLTF
TRBJ2-7 TRBV5-6 CASSLRMWEQYF
TRBJ1-1 TRBV10-3 CAISGRVDGNTEAFF
TRBJ2-3 TRBV7-9 CASSLEGSLAGLDTQYF
TRBJ2-7 TRBV2 CASSESALPYEQYF
TRBJ2-3 TRBV2 CASSEWQSRTDTQYF
TRBJ2-1 TRBV28 CASSPAGYNEQFF